What follows are 29 T cell receptor beta chains derived from one specimen sequenced in a study of identical twins. TCRdb used MiXCR to reprocess the 5' RACE reads, holding one entry per CDR3 protein. The table shows around 680,000 distinct CDR3 sequences, with roughly 8% occurring only once. This sample was also put to use in a study of yellow fever vaccine responses in identical twins.

Specimen: PBMCs. All receptors come from a woman aged 18-29 years in good health.

At least ten counts were recorded for this clonotype. The rearrangement joins TRBV5-1 to TRBJ2-1; D is undetermined. Germline lookup yields CDR1 SGHRS and CDR2 YFSETQ. The CDR3 has 15 amino acids. V was cut by 2 bases and J by 4 bases, with 13 bases left in between. For the CDR3, the DNA is TGCGCCAGCAGCTTCCGTGAGCGCGTATACAATGAGCAGTTCTTC. Protein product: CASSFRERVYNEQFF.

This clonotype turned up a few times. The CDR3 DNA follows: TGTGCCAGCAGCGTAACCGGGGGCTCGATCACCGGGGAGCTGTTTTTT. It translates to CASSVTGGSITGELFF. The chain couples TRBV7-9 to TRBJ2-2; D tentatively fits TRBD1 or TRBD2 (6 bases each). Germline V gene lookup returns CDR1 SEHNR and CDR2 FQNEAQ (reference sequence). The CDR3 sequence is 16 residues long. V lost 5 bases to trimming and J lost 4 bases, with 17 bases between them.

This clonotype was counted between two and nine times. The V call is TRBV28, the J call TRBJ2-7; 8 bases fit TRBD2. This CDR3 spans 16 amino acids. Trimming removed 5 bases from V and 3 bases from J; junction bases left unmatched: 12. Germline V gene data show CDR1 as MDHEN and CDR2 as SYDVKM. The CDR3 bases are TGTGCCAGCAGTCCCTCCGGGGGGGGCGCTTTCTACGAGCAGTACTTC. It is translated as CASSPSGGGAFYEQYF.

This clonotype was counted ten times or more. This sequence joins TRBV5-1 and TRBJ1-1, with 8 bases fitting TRBD1. The CDR3 sequence is 15 residues long. The ends lost 3 bases at V and 4 bases at J; junction bases unmatched: 8. Germline V CDR1 and CDR2: SGHRS, YFSETQ. CDR3 protein: CASSYWTGKATEAFF. Here the CDR3 DNA reads TGCGCCAGCAGCTACTGGACAGGGAAGGCCACTGAAGCTTTCTTT.

The chain links TRBV27 to TRBJ2-3, with TRBD1 identical over 7 bases. V shed 1 base, J shed 2 bases, and the junction held 9 bases outside the gene matches. This CDR3 has 17 amino acids. In germline, CDR1 is MNHEY, CDR2 SMNVEV (reference sequence). This CDR3 is CASSLYGQGDLTDTQYF. Here the CDR3 DNA reads TGTGCCAGCAGTTTATATGGGCAGGGGGACCTCACAGATACGCAGTATTTT.

This clonotype was seen a handful of times. The chain combines TRBV20-1 with TRBJ2-7, with TRBD1 matching 10 bases. V lost 5 bases and J lost 2; bases outside the gene matches: 6. The length of the CDR3 is 14 residues. Germline V gives CDR1 DFQATT, CDR2 SNEGSKA (reference sequence). As DNA, the CDR3 is TGCAGTGCTGGGGGGGGACAGGGGCCCTACGAGCAGTACTTC. Translated, it gives CSAGGGQGPYEQYF.

V usage is TRBV27 and J usage is TRBJ2-3; no firm D call. The CDR3 spans 15 residues. V was trimmed by 4 bases and J by 5 bases, leaving 16 bases between them. Per germline, CDR1 MNHEY and CDR2 SMNVEV (reference sequence). The CDR3 DNA follows: TGTGCCAGCAGTTCTCAAAATCGGAAGAAAGATACGCAGTATTTT. Residues: CASSSQNRKKDTQYF.

The rearrangement links TRBV20-1 to TRBJ2-7; 8 bases are a match to TRBD2. CDR3 length equals 15 residues. CDR1 is DFQATT and CDR2 is SNEGSKA in the germline V gene (reference sequence). The CDR3 nucleotides read TGCAGCTCGGGCCAGACCCTGGGACTAGCCTACGAGCAGTACTTC. This gives the protein CSSGQTLGLAYEQYF.

This clonotype was picked up a small number of times. V usage is TRBV5-1 and J usage is TRBJ2-3; the match to TRBD2 covers 7 bases. The CDR3 consists of 15 residues. Trimming cost V 0 bases and J 6 bases; bases outside gene matches: 7. Germline CDR1 and CDR2: SGHRS and YFSETQ. The CDR3 DNA sequence: TGCGCCAGCAGCTTGGAGGGACTACCTCGGGATACGCAGTATTTT. Protein sequence: CASSLEGLPRDTQYF. Full variable domain (outside the CDR3, taken from reference TRBV5-1 and TRBJ2-3): KAGVTQTPRYLIKTRGQQVTLSCSPISGHRSVSWYQQTPGQGLQFLFEYFSETQRNKGNFPGRFSGRQFSNSRSEMNVSTLELGDSALYLCASSLEGLPRDTQYFGPGTRLTVL.

For the CDR3, the DNA is TGTGCCAGCAGCCAGACGAAGACAGGGGGCTCCTACAATGAGCAGTTCTTC. Its translation: CASSQTKTGGSYNEQFF. The chain employs TRBV28 and TRBJ2-1; 9 positions agree with TRBD1. The length of the CDR3 is 17 residues. Germline lookup yields CDR1 MDHEN and CDR2 SYDVKM. V was clipped by 6 bases and J by 0 bases; unmatched bases: 9.

The genes are TRBV29-1 and TRBJ2-2, with D unresolved. The CDR3 runs 12 residues. CDR1 is SQVTM and CDR2 is ANQGSEA in the germline V gene. V dropped 1 base and J dropped 8 bases, with 8 bases sitting between them. CDR3 loop: CSVEGWGGELFF. The CDR3, as DNA: TGCAGCGTTGAAGGGTGGGGAGGGGAGCTGTTTTTT.

This clonotype was counted between two and nine times. The V and J genes are TRBV29-1 and TRBJ2-2; the D gene is possibly TRBD2 (7 bases). The V gene lost 5 bases and the J gene lost 3 bases, with 13 bases spanning the gap. The CDR3 is 14 amino acids. CDR1 and CDR2 from the germline V gene are SQVTM and ANQGSEA. The CDR3 bases are TGCAGCGTTCACGGGGGGACACACACCGGGGAGCTGTTTTTT. It specifies CSVHGGTHTGELFF.

This clonotype was counted ten times or more. The chain uses TRBV5-6 and TRBJ2-1, with a tentative D call TRBD2 (6 bases). Germline lookup yields CDR1 SGHDT and CDR2 YYEEEE. There are 12 residues in the CDR3. V was pared by 3 bases and J by 14 bases, with 15 bases between. CDR3 sequence (DNA): TGTGCCAGCAGCTCCGGGGGACTTTTCAAGTTCTTC. It specifies CASSSGGLFKFF.

This clonotype has more than one count but fewer than ten. This chain links TRBV12-3 or TRBV12-4 with TRBJ2-7; the match to TRBD1 covers 8 bases. This CDR3 has 13 amino acids. V was pared by 6 bases and J by 2 bases, with 3 bases of the junction left unmatched. The CDR3 DNA is TGTGCCAGCAGGACGGACAGGGCCTACGAGCAGTACTTC. Amino acid sequence: CASRTDRAYEQYF.

This sequence joins TRBV3-1 and TRBJ2-7; either TRBD1 or TRBD2 may fit D (6 bases each). Per germline, CDR1 LGHDT and CDR2 YNNKEL (reference sequence). V lost 4 bases and J 6 bases, leaving 22 bases between the germline ends. The CDR3 has 16 amino acids. Here the CDR3 DNA reads TGTGCCAGCAGCCGGGGGCTAGCGCAGGGCGTCGGCGAGCAGTACTTC. Protein product: CASSRGLAQGVGEQYF.

This clonotype was counted many times. This sequence joins TRBV3-1 and TRBJ1-5; D call uncertain. The germline V and J ends were trimmed by 0 bases and 6 bases, with 12 bases remaining between them. CDR1 is LGHDT, CDR2 YNNKEL, per germline (reference sequence). This CDR3 has 15 amino acids. DNA of the CDR3: TGTGCCAGCAGCCAAGATCCTCAAGGTACTCAGCCCCAGCATTTT. This gives the protein CASSQDPQGTQPQHF.

This clonotype was recorded a few times. The chain is built from TRBV20-1 and TRBJ2-1; D is undetermined. CDR1 is DFQATT, CDR2 SNEGSKA, per germline (reference sequence). V lost 1 base and J 3 bases, leaving 10 bases between the germline ends. The CDR3 extends over 14 amino acids. The CDR3 reads CSARASPGYNEQFF. In nucleotides, the CDR3 is TGCAGTGCTAGAGCGTCCCCCGGCTACAATGAGCAGTTCTTC.

This clonotype was detected only a few times. This chain's CDR3 is CASSSRLAGGPNTGELFF. CDR3 DNA sequence: TGTGCCAGCAGCTCGCGACTAGCGGGAGGGCCGAACACCGGGGAGCTGTTTTTT. The rearrangement joins TRBV11-2 to TRBJ2-2; TRBD2 matches at 14 bases. J gave up 0 bases and V 4 bases, and 4 bases lay outside the gene matches. The CDR3 is 18 residues long. From germline, CDR1 is SGHAT and CDR2 FQNNGV.

Ten or more counts support this clonotype. V gene TRBV7-2 combines with J gene TRBJ2-1; the match to TRBD2 covers 14 bases. Germline V gene sequence: CDR1 SGHTA, CDR2 FQGNSA. This CDR3 has 17 residues. The V gene end was trimmed by 4 bases and the J gene end by 1 base; junction bases not matched to a gene: 3. CDR3 DNA sequence: TGTGCCAGCAGCTGGACTAGCGGGGGGCTTTCCTACAATGAGCAGTTCTTC. This codes for CASSWTSGGLSYNEQFF. Full variable domain (outside the CDR3, taken from reference TRBV7-2 and TRBJ2-1): GAGVSQSPSNKVTEKGKDVELRCDPISGHTALYWYRQSLGQGLEFLIYFQGNSAPDKSGLPSDRFSAERTGGSVSTLTIQRTQQEDSAVYLCASSWTSGGLSYNEQFFGPGTRLTVL.

Ten or more counts support this clonotype. V is TRBV6-2 or TRBV6-3 and J is TRBJ2-2; 9 positions agree with TRBD2. Trimming took 7 bases from V and 6 from J; bases not matched to a gene: 6. The germline V gene has CDR1 MNHEY and CDR2 SVGEGT. CDR3 length equals 14 residues. The CDR3 sequence is CASTLIAGAGELFF. The CDR3 DNA follows: TGTGCCAGCACCTTAATAGCGGGAGCCGGGGAGCTGTTTTTT.

Only a few counts were recorded for this clonotype. This sequence joins TRBV4-2 and TRBJ2-7; D is possibly TRBD2 (6 bases). This CDR3 contains 14 residues. Germline V gene sequence: CDR1 LGHNA, CDR2 YNFKEQ. The V gene lost 0 bases and the J gene lost 10 bases, with 16 bases spanning the gap. CDR3 sequence (DNA): TGTGCCAGCAGCCAAGATCTTGGGCTAGCGTCTCAGTACTTC. Its protein is CASSQDLGLASQYF.

This clonotype was recorded many times. This chain joins TRBV12-3 or TRBV12-4 and TRBJ2-5; 10 bases are a match to TRBD2. Trimming at V came to 6 bases and at J to 4 bases, leaving 11 bases not matched to a gene. This CDR3 spans 16 amino acids. The CDR3 DNA sequence: TGTGCCAGCAGCCACCCCCTAGCGGGAGTGGGAGAGACCCAGTACTTC. Protein sequence: CASSHPLAGVGETQYF.

This clonotype was seen more than once but under ten times. J is TRBJ2-1 and V is TRBV29-1, with D maybe TRBD1 (6 bases). The CDR3 consists of 14 residues. Germline CDR1 is SQVTM and CDR2 is ANQGSEA. V was trimmed by 3 bases and J by 4 bases, leaving 13 bases between them. The CDR3 region is CSVEGARVYNEQFF. The CDR3 bases are TGCAGCGTTGAGGGGGCGAGAGTATACAATGAGCAGTTCTTC.

This clonotype was counted many times. V and J are TRBV7-3 and TRBJ1-1; D is perhaps TRBD1 (5 bases). This CDR3 spans 14 amino acids. V was clipped by 3 bases and J by 3 bases, with 11 bases between them. The germline V gene has CDR1 SGHTA and CDR2 FQGTGA. The CDR3, as DNA: TGTGCCAGCAGCTTCGCGGGGGGGGACACTGAAGCTTTCTTT. This codes for CASSFAGGDTEAFF.

The chain employs TRBV7-2 and TRBJ2-5, with D perhaps given as TRBD1 or TRBD2 (5 bases each). Germline V gene sequence: CDR1 SGHTA, CDR2 FQGNSA. The V and J ends lost 5 bases and 2 bases respectively, with 21 bases between them. This CDR3 is built from 17 residues. The CDR3 is CASSPWFGATGQETQYF. The CDR3 nucleotides are TGTGCCAGCAGCCCCTGGTTCGGGGCGACGGGGCAAGAGACCCAGTACTTC.

Here the CDR3 reads CASSSMDGSGRNEQFF. The CDR3 DNA reads TGTGCCAGCAGTTCCATGGATGGTAGCGGGAGGAACGAGCAGTTCTTC. The rearrangement joins TRBV6-2 or TRBV6-3 to TRBJ2-1; 10 bases map to TRBD2. The germline V gene encodes CDR1 MNHEY and CDR2 SVGEGT. Trimming at V came to 4 bases and at J to 10 bases, leaving 13 bases not matched to a gene. The CDR3 length is 16 residues.

This clonotype has only a few counts. This rearrangement joins TRBV20-1 to TRBJ2-7; perhaps TRBD1 as D (6 bases). Germline lookup yields CDR1 DFQATT and CDR2 SNEGSKA (reference sequence). V was pared by 0 bases and J by 3 bases, with 24 bases between. This CDR3 is 18 amino acids long. CDR3 nucleotides: TGCAGTGCTAGAGAACCCCTTCGGAACAGGGAAAACCGCTACGAGCAGTACTTC. It codes for CSAREPLRNRENRYEQYF.

This clonotype has more than one count but fewer than ten. The chain uses TRBV4-2 and TRBJ2-3; 8 bases agree with TRBD2. The CDR3 spans 16 residues. Germline values: CDR1 LGHNA, CDR2 YNFKEQ. V trimming: 4 bases; J trimming: 0 bases; junction bases outside the gene matches: 6. CDR3: CASSRSGGPSTDTQYF. Written as DNA, the CDR3 is TGTGCCAGCAGCCGATCGGGGGGGCCTAGCACAGATACGCAGTATTTT.

This clonotype was seen ten or more times. This chain uses TRBV7-6 with TRBJ2-3, with D possibly being TRBD1 (6 bases). The ends were cut back, 7 bases at V and 10 bases at J, with 18 bases in the middle. The CDR3 has 13 amino acids. Germline CDR1 is SGHVS and CDR2 is FNYEAQ. The CDR3, as DNA: TGTGCCAGCACCAAAAACCCAGGGGTTGCGCAGTATTTT. Its translation is CASTKNPGVAQYF.